This T cell receptor beta chain was retrieved from a study of shared clonotypes between healthy human individuals. TCRdb keeps only in-frame clones here, not all; method: immunoSEQ multiplex PCR. The sample contains approximately 1,000,000 clones, 75% to 85% of which appear only once. Study-level results: Among donors, the sharing of clonotypes was expected to be influenced by sequencing depth.

The germline V and J ends were trimmed by 0 bases and 4 bases, with 9 bases remaining between them. Germline V gene sequence: CDR1 SEHNR, CDR2 FQNEAQ (reference sequence). The CDR3 loop spans 14 amino acids. The count of this clone is one. Its antigen is unidentified. Adults of Caucasian background living in Nashville, Tennessee made up all donors. From CD4+ cells came CD45RA+ naive and CD45RA-negative memory subsets. The gene calls are TRBV7-9 and TRBJ1-2; D call uncertain. The sequenced material came from memory CD4+ T cells from PBMCs. Documented subset: CD45RA-negative fraction. This receptor was obtained from a man aged 18 to 29 in good health. Some clones in this sample may be carry-over from other donors' samples. The CDR3 sequence is CASSLALGSYGYTF. CDR3 bases: TGTGCCAGCAGCTTAGCGCTGGGGTCCTATGGCTACACCTTC.